Sequencing of this T cell receptor (beta chain) was carried out in a study of shared clonotypes between healthy human individuals (dated by TCRdb to 2019 to 2021). At the level of the whole study: Two women and a few men aged 18 to 49 years were included in the cohort. Per donor, leukapheresis produced somewhere between about 0.8 and 9 billion PBMCs. Blood TCR repertoires of roughly five healthy adults were deeply sequenced to estimate repertoire size and the extent of clonotype sharing between individuals. For each donor, three plates each were used for CD4 naive and CD4 memory, two plates were used for CD8 naive, and one plate was used for CD8 memory. To increase sequencing depth and limit assay-specific biases, different laboratories used diverse techniques to prepare libraries and sequence TCR repertoires. Summary of the overall study and its limitations: Because the study included only a small number of donors, the genetic and exposure-history diversity represented was limited. Incomplete sequencing was indicated by rarefaction of sorted-subset datasets, despite the large sequencing depth. Compared with non-shared clonotypes, the clonotypes found in all four sorted-subset donors had higher generation probabilities. Pairwise subsampling indicated that sequencing depth was expected to affect the degree of clonotype sharing among donors. Sampling was restricted to blood, and TCR repertoires in tissues likely differ from the TCR repertoires found in blood. Naive subsets generally had larger estimated clonotype richness than memory subsets. When several donors were compared, the shared fraction of clonotypes was approximately 5% for naive CD4, 3.5% for naive CD8, roughly 2.5% for memory CD4, and roughly 0.4% for memory CD8.

From cysteine to phenylalanine, the CDR3 is 11 amino acids long. Only the CDR3 portion is preserved as DNA: 33 bases, with reading frame beginning at the first base. Sequences MDHEN (CDR1) and SYDVKM (CDR2) are obtained from the germline V gene. The V and J ends are trimmed by 8 bases and 5 bases, leaving 9 bases between them. TCR CDR3 regions were amplified from genomic DNA by multiplex PCR using the deep immunoSEQ assay. Genomic DNA extracted from each cell subset was distributed evenly over all wells of several immunoSEQ 96-well plates, and each plate served as one replicate. Each replicate PCR for sorted subsets received approximately 200 ng genomic DNA, equal to some 32,000 T cell genomes. Purified libraries were quantified with a Qubit 3.0 fluorometer, sized on a Bioanalyzer 2100, and re-quantified with the KAPA Library Quantification kit. Each immunoSEQ 96-well plate was sequenced on its own single-read 150-cycle Illumina NextSeq 550 flow cell. In the paper's pipeline: Because the immunoSEQ output held only junctional sequences and lacked quality scores, the filtering could not match the filtering applied to full-length reads. Sequences were annotated with PyIR, a Python wrapper for IgBLAST v1.9, and V/J genes and CDR3 were assigned using IMGT germline references. Reads were removed for weak V/J assignments (E-value above 1e-6), missing CDR3, stop codons, out-of-frame junctions, or ambiguous translated residues. V3J clonotypes were defined by identical inferred V gene, J gene, and CDR3 amino acid sequence. To compute the percentage overlap between repertoires, the number of shared unique clonotypes was divided by the size of the smaller repertoire. Three approaches were used to assess repertoire richness: RTK rarefaction, the Chao1 estimator, and Recon v2.1 estimates of unobserved clonotypes. Generation probabilities for all TCRbeta clonotypes obtained by the gDNA method from several donors were computed using OLGA. TCRdb obtained this table from immuneACCESS and retained in-frame rearrangements with V and J assigned. These tables miss some clones; where compared with another copy, unresolved V genes account for less than half of the shortfall, and the remainder is unexplained. V, J and clone size were drawn from that table, and D and trimming were deduced from the DNA. This sample comprises more than 1.2 million clones, around 98.5% of them detected only once. The ten largest make up 0.3% to 0.45% of the sample.

A word on this clone: Its target antigen remains unknown. No qualities accompany the bases; no much larger clone lies one base away.

The donors were healthy, HIV-negative adults who had no recently reported acute infections or vaccinations. Only Caucasian adults living in Nashville, Tennessee, USA were represented among the donors. Magnetic negative selection was used to enrich CD4+ T cells, after which naive cells were positively selected on CD45RA and the negative fraction became the memory subset. Blood was obtained by leukapheresis, after which PBMCs were separated by Ficoll-Histopaque density gradient centrifugation and cryopreserved in liquid nitrogen vapor phase. Analytical flow cytometry was used to check the purity and quantity of every magnetically sorted T cell population. Genomic DNA was isolated from every sorted fraction and measured by UV absorbance on a Nanodrop 2000c.

Source material: naive CD4+ T cells sorted from blood. The sample's cell subset or site, from its label and the paper: CD45RA+ positively selected. The rearrangement combines TRBV28 with TRBJ1-2; the D gene is not confidently resolved. The TCR comes from a man aged 25-45 years in good health. CDR3 loop: CASPSPYGYTF. The nucleotides are TGTGCCAGCCCGAGCCCTTATGGCTACACCTTC.